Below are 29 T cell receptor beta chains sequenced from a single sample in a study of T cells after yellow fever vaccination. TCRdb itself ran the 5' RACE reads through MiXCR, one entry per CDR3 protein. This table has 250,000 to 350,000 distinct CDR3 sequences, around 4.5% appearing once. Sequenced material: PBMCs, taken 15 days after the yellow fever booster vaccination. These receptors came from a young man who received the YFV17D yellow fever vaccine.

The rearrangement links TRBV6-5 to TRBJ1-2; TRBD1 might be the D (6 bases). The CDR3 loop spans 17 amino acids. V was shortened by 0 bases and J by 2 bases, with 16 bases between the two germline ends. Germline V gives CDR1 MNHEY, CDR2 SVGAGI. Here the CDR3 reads CASSYSKTGQANYGYTF. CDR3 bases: TGTGCCAGCAGTTACTCGAAGACGGGACAAGCCAACTATGGCTACACCTTC.

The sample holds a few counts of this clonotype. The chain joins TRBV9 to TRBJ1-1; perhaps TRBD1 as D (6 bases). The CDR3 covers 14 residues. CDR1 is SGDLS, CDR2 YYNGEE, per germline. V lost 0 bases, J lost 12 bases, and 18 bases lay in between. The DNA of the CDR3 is TGTGCCAGCAGCGTAGGCCAGGGGCGCGTCGACCCTTTCTTT. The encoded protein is CASSVGQGRVDPFF.

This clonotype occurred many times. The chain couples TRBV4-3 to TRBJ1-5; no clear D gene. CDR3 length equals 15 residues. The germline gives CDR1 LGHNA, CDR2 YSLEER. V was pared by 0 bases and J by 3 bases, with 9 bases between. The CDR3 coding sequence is TGCGCCAGCAGCCAAGATCGGATAATCAATCAGCCCCAGCATTTT. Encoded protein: CASSQDRIINQPQHF.

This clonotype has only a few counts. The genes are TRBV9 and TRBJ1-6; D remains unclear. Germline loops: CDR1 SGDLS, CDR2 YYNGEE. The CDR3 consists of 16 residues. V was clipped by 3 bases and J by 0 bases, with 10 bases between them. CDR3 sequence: CASSAGVSSYNSPLHF. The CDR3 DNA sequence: TGTGCCAGCAGCGCCGGCGTCAGCTCCTATAATTCACCCCTCCACTTT.

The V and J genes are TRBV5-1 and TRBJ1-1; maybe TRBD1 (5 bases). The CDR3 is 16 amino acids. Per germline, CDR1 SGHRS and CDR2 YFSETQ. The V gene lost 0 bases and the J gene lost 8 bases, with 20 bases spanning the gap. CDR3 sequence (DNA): TGCGCCAGCAGCTTGGCCGAAAGTAGGCAGGGCCTAGAAGCTTTCTTT. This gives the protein CASSLAESRQGLEAFF.

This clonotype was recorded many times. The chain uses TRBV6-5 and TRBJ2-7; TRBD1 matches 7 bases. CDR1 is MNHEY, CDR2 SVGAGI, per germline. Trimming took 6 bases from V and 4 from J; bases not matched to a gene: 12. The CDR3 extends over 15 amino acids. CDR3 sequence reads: CASRRQGSLPYEQYF. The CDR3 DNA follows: TGTGCCAGCAGGAGACAGGGATCCCTGCCGTACGAGCAGTACTTC.

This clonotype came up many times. The CDR3 DNA reads as TGTGCCAGCAGCTTGGCCTCAGGGGGAGCTGGAAACACCATATATTTT. Protein product: CASSLASGGAGNTIYF. The chain links TRBV7-2 to TRBJ1-3, with TRBD1 matching over 7 bases. Germline CDR1 SGHTA, CDR2 FQGNSA. The CDR3 length is 16 residues. Trimming cost V 3 bases and J 2 bases; bases outside gene matches: 7.

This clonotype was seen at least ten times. CDR3 coding DNA: TGTGCCAGCAGCTCCTACCTAGACAGCCCTATCCGGATGCAGTACTTC. It codes for CASSSYLDSPIRMQYF. The chain employs TRBV6-2 or TRBV6-3 and TRBJ2-7, with D perhaps matching TRBD1 (5 bases). CDR1 is MNHEY and CDR2 is SVGEGT in the germline V gene. Trimming cost V 6 bases and J 9 bases, with 27 bases left between them. The CDR3 length is 16 residues.

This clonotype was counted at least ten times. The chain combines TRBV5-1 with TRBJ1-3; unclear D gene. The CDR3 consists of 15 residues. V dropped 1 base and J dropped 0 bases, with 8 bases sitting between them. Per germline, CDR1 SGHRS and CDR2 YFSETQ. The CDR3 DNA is TGCGCCAGCAGCTTGATGGGCTACTCTGGAAACACCATATATTTT. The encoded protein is CASSLMGYSGNTIYF.

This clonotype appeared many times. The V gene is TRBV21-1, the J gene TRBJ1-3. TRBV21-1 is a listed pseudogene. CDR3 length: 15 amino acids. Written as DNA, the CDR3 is TGTGCCAGCGTCAAGAGTCCGGACTCTGGAAACACCATATATTTT. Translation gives CASVKSPDSGNTIYF.

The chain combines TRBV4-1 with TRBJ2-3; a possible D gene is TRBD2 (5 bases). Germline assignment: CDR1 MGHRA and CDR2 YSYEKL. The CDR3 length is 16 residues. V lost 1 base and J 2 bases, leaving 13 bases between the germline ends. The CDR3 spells CASSQVPGAATDTQYF. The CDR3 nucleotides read TGCGCCAGCAGCCAAGTTCCCGGAGCGGCCACAGATACGCAGTATTTT.

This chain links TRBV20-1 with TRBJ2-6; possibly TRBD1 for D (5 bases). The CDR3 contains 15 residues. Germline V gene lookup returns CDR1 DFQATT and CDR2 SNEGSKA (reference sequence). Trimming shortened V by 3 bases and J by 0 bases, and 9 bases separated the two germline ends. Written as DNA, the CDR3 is TGCAGTGCTAGCCAGGGAATCTCTGGGGCCAACGTCCTGACTTTC. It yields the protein CSASQGISGANVLTF.

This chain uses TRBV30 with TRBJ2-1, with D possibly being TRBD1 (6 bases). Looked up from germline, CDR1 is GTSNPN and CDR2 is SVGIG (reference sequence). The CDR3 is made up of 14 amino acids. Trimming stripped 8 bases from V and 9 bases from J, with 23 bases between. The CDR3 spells CALIETGPWGEQFF. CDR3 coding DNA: TGTGCCCTTATCGAGACAGGCCCTTGGGGTGAGCAGTTCTTC.

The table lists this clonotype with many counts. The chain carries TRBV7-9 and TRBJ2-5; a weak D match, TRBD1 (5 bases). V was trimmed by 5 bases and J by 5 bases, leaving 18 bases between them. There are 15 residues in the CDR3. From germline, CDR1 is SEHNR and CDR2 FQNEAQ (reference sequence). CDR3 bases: TGTGCCAGCAGCCCCCTGGGCCAGGGCGCGGAGACCCAGTACTTC. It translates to CASSPLGQGAETQYF.

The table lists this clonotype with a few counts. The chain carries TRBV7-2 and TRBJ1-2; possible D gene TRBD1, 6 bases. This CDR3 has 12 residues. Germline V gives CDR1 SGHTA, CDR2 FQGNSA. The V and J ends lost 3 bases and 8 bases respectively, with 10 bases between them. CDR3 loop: CASSFDRYGYTF. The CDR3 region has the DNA TGTGCCAGCAGCTTCGACAGGTACGGCTACACCTTC.

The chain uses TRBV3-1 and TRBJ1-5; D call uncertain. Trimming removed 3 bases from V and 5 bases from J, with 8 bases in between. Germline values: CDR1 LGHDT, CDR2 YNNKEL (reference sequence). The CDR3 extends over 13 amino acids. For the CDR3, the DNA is TGTGCCAGCAGCCAGTCGGAAGATCAGCCCCAGCATTTT. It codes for CASSQSEDQPQHF.

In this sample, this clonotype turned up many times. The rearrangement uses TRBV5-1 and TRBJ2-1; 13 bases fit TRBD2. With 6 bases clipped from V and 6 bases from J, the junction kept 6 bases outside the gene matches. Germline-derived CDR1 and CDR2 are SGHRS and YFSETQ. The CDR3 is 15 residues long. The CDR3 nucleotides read TGCGCCAGCACCTCCGGGACTAGCGGGACCAATGAGCAGTTCTTC. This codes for CASTSGTSGTNEQFF.

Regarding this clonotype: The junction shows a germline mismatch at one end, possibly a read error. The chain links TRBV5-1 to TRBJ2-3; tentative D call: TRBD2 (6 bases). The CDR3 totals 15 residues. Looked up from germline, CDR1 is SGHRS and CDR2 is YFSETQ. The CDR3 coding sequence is TGCGCCAGCAGCTCCCGGGACTTCTTCACAGATACGCAGTACTTT. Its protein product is CASSSRDFFTDTQYF.

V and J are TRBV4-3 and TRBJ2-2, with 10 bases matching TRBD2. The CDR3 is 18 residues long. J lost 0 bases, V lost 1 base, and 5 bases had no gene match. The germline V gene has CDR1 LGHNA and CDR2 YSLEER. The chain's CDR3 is CASSQGISGGANTGELFF. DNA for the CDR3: TGCGCCAGCAGCCAAGGAATAAGCGGGGGGGCGAACACCGGGGAGCTGTTTTTT.

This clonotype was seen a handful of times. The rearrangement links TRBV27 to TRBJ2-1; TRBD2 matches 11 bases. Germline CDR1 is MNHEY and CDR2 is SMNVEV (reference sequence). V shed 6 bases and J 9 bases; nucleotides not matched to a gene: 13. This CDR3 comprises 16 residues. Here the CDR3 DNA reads TGTGCCAGCAGCAGACCTCTAGCGGGGGGAGGAGGTGAGCAGTTCTTC. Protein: CASSRPLAGGGGEQFF.

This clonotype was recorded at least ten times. DNA of the CDR3: TGTGCCAGCAGGCAGCAATGGGACACTGAAGCTTTCTTT. It specifies CASRQQWDTEAFF. The gene calls are TRBV6-1 and TRBJ1-1; D is ambiguous. The V and J ends lost 6 bases and 3 bases respectively, with 11 bases between them. CDR1 is MNHNS, CDR2 SASEGT, per germline. The CDR3 spans 13 residues.

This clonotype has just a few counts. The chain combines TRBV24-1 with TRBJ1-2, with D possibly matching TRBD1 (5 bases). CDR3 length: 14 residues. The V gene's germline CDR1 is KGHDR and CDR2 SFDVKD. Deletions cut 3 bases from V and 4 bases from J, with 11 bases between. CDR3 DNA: TGTGCCACCAGTGATGGGGGACGGCCCTATGGCTACACCTTC. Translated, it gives CATSDGGRPYGYTF.

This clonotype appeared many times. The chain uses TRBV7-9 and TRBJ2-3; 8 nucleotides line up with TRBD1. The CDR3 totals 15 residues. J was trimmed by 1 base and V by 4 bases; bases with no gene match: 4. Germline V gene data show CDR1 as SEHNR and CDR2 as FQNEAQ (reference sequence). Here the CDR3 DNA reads TGTGCCAGCAGCTCCGGACAGGGAGGCACAGATACGCAGTATTTT. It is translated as CASSSGQGGTDTQYF.

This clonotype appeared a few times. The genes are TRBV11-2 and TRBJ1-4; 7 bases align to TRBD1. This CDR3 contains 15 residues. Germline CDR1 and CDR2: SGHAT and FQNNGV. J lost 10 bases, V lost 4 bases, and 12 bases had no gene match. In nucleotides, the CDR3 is TGTGCCAGCAGCTCAATGAGAGGTCCAGGGGGAAAACTGTTTTTT. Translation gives CASSSMRGPGGKLFF.

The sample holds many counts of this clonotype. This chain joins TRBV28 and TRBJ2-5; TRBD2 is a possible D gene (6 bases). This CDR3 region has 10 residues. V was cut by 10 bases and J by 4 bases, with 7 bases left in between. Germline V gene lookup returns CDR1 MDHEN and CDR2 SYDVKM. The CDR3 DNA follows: TGTGCCACGGAGGGAGAGACCCAGTACTTC. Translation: CATEGETQYF. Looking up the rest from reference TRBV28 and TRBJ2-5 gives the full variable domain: DVKVTQSSRYLVKRTGEKVFLECVQDMDHENMFWYRQDPGLGLRLIYFSYDVKMKEKGDIPEGYSVSREKKERFSLILESASTNQTSMYLCATEGETQYFGPGTRLLVL.

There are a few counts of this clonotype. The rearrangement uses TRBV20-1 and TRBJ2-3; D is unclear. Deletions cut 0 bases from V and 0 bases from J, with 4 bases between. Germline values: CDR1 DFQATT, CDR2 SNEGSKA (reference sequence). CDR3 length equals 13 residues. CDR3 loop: CSARDYSTDTQYF. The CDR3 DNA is TGCAGTGCTAGAGATTATAGCACAGATACGCAGTATTTT.

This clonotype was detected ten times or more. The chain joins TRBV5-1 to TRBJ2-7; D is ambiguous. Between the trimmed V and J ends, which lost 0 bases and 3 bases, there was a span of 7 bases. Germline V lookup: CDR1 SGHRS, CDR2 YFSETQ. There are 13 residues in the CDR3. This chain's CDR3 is CASSLAYDYEQYF. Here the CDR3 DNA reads TGCGCCAGCAGCTTGGCGTATGACTACGAGCAGTACTTC.

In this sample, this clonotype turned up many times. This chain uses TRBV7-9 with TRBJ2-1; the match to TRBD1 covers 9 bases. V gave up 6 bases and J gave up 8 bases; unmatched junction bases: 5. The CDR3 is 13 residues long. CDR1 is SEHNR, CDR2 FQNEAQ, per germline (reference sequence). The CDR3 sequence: CASSRQGGDEQFF. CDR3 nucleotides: TGTGCCAGCAGTAGACAGGGGGGGGATGAGCAGTTCTTC.

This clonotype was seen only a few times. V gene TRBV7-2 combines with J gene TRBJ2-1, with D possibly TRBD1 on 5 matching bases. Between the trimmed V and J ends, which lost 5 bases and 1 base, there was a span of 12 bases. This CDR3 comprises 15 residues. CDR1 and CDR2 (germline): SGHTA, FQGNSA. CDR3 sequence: CASSDQGMSYNEQFF. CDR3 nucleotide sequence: TGTGCCAGCAGCGACCAGGGTATGTCCTACAATGAGCAGTTCTTC.